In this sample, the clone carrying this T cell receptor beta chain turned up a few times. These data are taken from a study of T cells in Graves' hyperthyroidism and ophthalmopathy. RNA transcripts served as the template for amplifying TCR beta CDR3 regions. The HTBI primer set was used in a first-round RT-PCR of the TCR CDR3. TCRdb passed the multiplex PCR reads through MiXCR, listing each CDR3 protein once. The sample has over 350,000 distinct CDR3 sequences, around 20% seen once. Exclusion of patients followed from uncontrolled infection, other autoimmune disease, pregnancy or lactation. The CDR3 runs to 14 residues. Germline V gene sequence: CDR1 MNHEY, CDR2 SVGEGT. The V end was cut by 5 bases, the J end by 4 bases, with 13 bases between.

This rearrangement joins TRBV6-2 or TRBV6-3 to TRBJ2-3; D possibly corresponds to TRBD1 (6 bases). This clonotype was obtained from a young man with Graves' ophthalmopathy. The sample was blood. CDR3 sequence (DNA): TGTGCCAGCAGTGACAGGACTGGGTCAGATACGCAGTATTTT. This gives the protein CASSDRTGSDTQYF.